Each of the 23 T cell receptor beta chains below was sequenced from the same sample in a study of blood T cells in healthy people across ages. The use of a sample-barcoded 5' primer and a J-beta primer mix characterized a second PCR of about 7 to 12 cycles. From the 5' RACE reads, TCRdb called clonotypes with MiXCR, one entry per CDR3 protein. Of over a million distinct CDR3 sequences detected, 45% to 70% appear once; the ten largest clones hold over 5%. Sequencing used blood. The receptor source for this set is a man younger than 35 in good health.

J is TRBJ2-5 and V is TRBV27, with D tentatively TRBD1 (6 bases). The CDR3 has 14 amino acids. Germline CDR1 is MNHEY and CDR2 is SMNVEV (reference sequence). The V and J ends lost 5 bases and 7 bases respectively, with 17 bases between them. The CDR3 sequence is CASSANREWVTQYF. For the CDR3, the DNA is TGTGCCAGCAGTGCCAACAGGGAATGGGTGACCCAGTACTTC.

On this clonotype: This may stem from a read error, because a much larger clone lies one nucleotide away. The chain employs TRBV4-3 and TRBJ1-2; D gene ambiguous. The ends were cut back, 0 bases at V and 2 bases at J, with 4 bases in the middle. In germline, CDR1 is LGHNA, CDR2 YSLEER. CDR3 size: 13 residues. DNA for the CDR3: TGCGCCAGCAGCCAAGACTGGAACTATGGCTACACCTTC. It encodes CASSQDWNYGYTF.

This rearrangement joins TRBV12-3 or TRBV12-4 to TRBJ2-3, with D possibly being TRBD2 (6 bases). The CDR3 covers 15 residues. Trimming cost V 3 bases and J 3 bases, with 13 bases left between them. CDR3 region: CASSFRGTATDTQYF. Written as DNA, the CDR3 is TGTGCCAGCAGTTTTCGCGGGACGGCTACAGATACGCAGTATTTT.

This clonotype was seen a handful of times. This chain joins TRBV5-1 and TRBJ2-7; D is ambiguous. With 1 base removed from V and 5 bases from J, the gap between germline ends came to 13 bases. This CDR3 has 14 residues. Germline V gene data show CDR1 as SGHRS and CDR2 as YFSETQ. CDR3 nucleotide sequence: TGCGCCAGCAGCTTGTGCGATCAGAGCCACGAGCAGTACTTC. Encoded protein: CASSLCDQSHEQYF.

The chain has TRBV10-3 and TRBJ1-2, with 9 bases aligning to TRBD1. Germline CDR1 is ENHRY and CDR2 is SYGVKD. The V and J ends lost 5 bases and 4 bases, in that order; junction bases with no gene match: 2. The CDR3 has 13 amino acids. CDR3 region: CAISPGQGYGYTF. The CDR3 coding sequence is TGTGCCATCAGTCCGGGACAGGGCTATGGCTACACCTTC.

The chain joins TRBV29-1 to TRBJ2-2; TRBD2 agrees at 8 bases. Germline V CDR1 and CDR2: SQVTM, ANQGSEA. The CDR3 consists of 16 residues. V was pared by 4 bases and J by 0 bases, with 7 bases of the junction left unmatched. The CDR3 DNA follows: TGCAGCGTTGTTGGGCGGGAGGCCCCGAACACCGGGGAGCTGTTTTTT. It encodes CSVVGREAPNTGELFF.

The V call is TRBV5-5, the J call TRBJ2-6, with TRBD1 as a possible D gene (5 bases). Deletions cut 0 bases from V and 0 bases from J, with 16 bases between. CDR3 length equals 19 residues. CDR1 and CDR2 (germline): SGHKS, YYEKEE (reference sequence). Here the CDR3 DNA reads TGTGCCAGCAGCTTGGCCCTAATACCGACAGACTCTGGGGCCAACGTCCTGACTTTC. Its translation: CASSLALIPTDSGANVLTF.

The gene calls are TRBV27 and TRBJ2-1; 13 bases align to TRBD2. The CDR3 has 18 amino acids. The V gene's germline CDR1 is MNHEY and CDR2 SMNVEV (reference sequence). The junction had 12 bases not matched to a gene; V was cut back by 5 bases and J by 5 bases. The CDR3 DNA reads as TGTGCCAGCAGTGCCGGGACTAGCGGGATGACTTCCCACAATGAGCAGTTCTTC. Translated: CASSAGTSGMTSHNEQFF.

The chain has TRBV4-3 and TRBJ1-1; 7 bases are a match to TRBD1. This CDR3 is 16 amino acids long. The germline CDR1 and CDR2 sequences are LGHNA and YSLEER. V lost 5 bases, J lost 4 bases, and 13 bases stayed unmatched. The DNA of the CDR3 is TGCGCCAGCAGCTGGCTTTCCACAGGGGTTCGCACTGAAGCTTTCTTT. This translates into CASSWLSTGVRTEAFF.

The chain uses TRBV4-2 and TRBJ2-1; no firm D call. Germline CDR1 and CDR2: LGHNA and YNFKEQ. The CDR3 covers 15 residues. V lost 0 bases and J 4 bases, leaving 10 bases between the germline ends. The CDR3 spells CASSQDMSRYNEQFF. The CDR3 nucleotides are TGTGCCAGCAGCCAAGATATGTCGCGGTACAATGAGCAGTTCTTC.

The V call is TRBV7-2, the J call TRBJ2-7, with D maybe TRBD1 (6 bases). The CDR3 is 14 residues long. In germline, CDR1 is SGHTA, CDR2 FQGNSA. V was pared by 1 base and J by 3 bases, with 10 bases between. The DNA for the CDR3 is TGTGCCAGCAGCTTAGGGACAGCCAACTACGAGCAGTACTTC. Residues: CASSLGTANYEQYF.

The V call is TRBV7-9, the J call TRBJ2-7, with TRBD2 as a possible D gene (5 bases). Germline V gene data show CDR1 as SEHNR and CDR2 as FQNEAQ (reference sequence). The CDR3 is 14 residues long. Trimming left V 2 bases short and J 5 bases short, with 13 bases between. The CDR3 nucleotides are TGTGCCAGCAGCTTAAGTACGGGGAGTGACGAGCAGTACTTC. Translation: CASSLSTGSDEQYF.

The J gene is TRBJ2-1, the V gene TRBV7-8; D is unclear. Germline loops: CDR1 SGHVS, CDR2 FQNEAQ. This CDR3 spans 18 amino acids. V was trimmed by 5 bases and J by 3 bases, leaving 23 bases between them. The CDR3 region has the DNA TGTGCCAGCAGCCTACTGCCCATCTCACCCCAATACTACAATGAGCAGTTCTTC. The encoded protein is CASSLLPISPQYYNEQFF.

CDR3 amino acids: CATSLGLLPRYEQYF. In DNA, the CDR3 is TGTGCCACCAGTCTCGGACTTCTGCCGCGGTACGAGCAGTACTTC. The chain links TRBV15 to TRBJ2-7; D may be TRBD2 (5 bases). V dropped 6 bases and J dropped 4 bases, with 19 bases sitting between them. Germline V CDR1 and CDR2: LNHNV, YYDKDF (reference sequence). The CDR3 spans 15 residues. The entire variable domain, with the rest obtained from reference TRBV15 and TRBJ2-7, is as follows: DAMVIQNPRYQVTQFGKPVTLSCSQTLNHNVMYWYQQKSSQAPKLLFHYYDKDFNNEADTPDNFQSRRPNTSFCFLDIRSPGLGDTAMYLCATSLGLLPRYEQYFGPGTRLTVT.

The CDR3 is CASSDDSYYEQYF. In DNA form, the CDR3 reads TGTGCCAGCAGTGACGACTCATACTACGAGCAGTACTTC. V is TRBV6-6 and J is TRBJ2-7; D gene uncertain. Trimming removed 5 bases at V and 3 bases at J, with 11 bases between. CDR3 size: 13 residues. Germline V CDR1 and CDR2: MNHNY, SVGAGI (reference sequence).

This chain links TRBV6-1 with TRBJ1-6; perhaps TRBD1 as D (5 bases). Trimming stripped 1 base from V and 10 bases from J, with 14 bases between. Germline CDR1 reads MNHNS; CDR2 reads SASEGT. CDR3 length: 15 residues. The CDR3 is CASSEGRGSGSPLHF. The DNA for the CDR3 is TGTGCCAGCAGTGAAGGGCGGGGGTCGGGGTCACCCCTCCACTTT.

V gene TRBV7-8 combines with J gene TRBJ2-1; 7 nucleotides line up with TRBD1. The CDR3 extends over 17 amino acids. V was clipped by 5 bases and J by 4 bases; unmatched bases: 14. Germline CDR1 and CDR2: SGHVS and FQNEAQ. Here the CDR3 DNA reads TGTGCCAGCAGCGGAAAGACAGGGCCAAATAGTTACAATGAGCAGTTCTTC. Translating gives CASSGKTGPNSYNEQFF.

V is TRBV4-1 and J is TRBJ2-7; D is possibly TRBD1 (5 bases). The DNA end lines up better with TRBJ2-4; the J call may be wrong. Germline assignment: CDR1 MGHRA and CDR2 YSYEKL. This CDR3 is built from 15 residues. The CDR3 spells CASSQGGRVVDIQYF. CDR3 sequence (DNA): TGCGCCAGCAGCCAAGGTGGCAGGGTAGTAGACATTCAGTACTTC.

This chain uses TRBV29-1 with TRBJ2-1, with 8 nucleotides matching TRBD2. The CDR3 is 15 amino acids. CDR1 is SQVTM, CDR2 ANQGSEA, per germline. CDR3 bases: TGCCGCCCCTTGGGACCCGGGAGGGTCTACAATGAGCAGTTCTTC. It encodes CRPLGPGRVYNEQFF.

CDR3 residues: CASGYPDRGYEQYF. DNA for the CDR3: TGTGCTAGTGGTTATCCCGACAGGGGCTACGAGCAGTACTTC. The V call is TRBV12-5, the J call TRBJ2-7; 8 nucleotides align to TRBD1. CDR1 is LGHNT, CDR2 FRNRAP, per germline. Trimming took 4 bases from V and 3 from J; bases not matched to a gene: 5. The CDR3 has 14 amino acids.

This clonotype was seen more than once but under ten times. The gene calls are TRBV6-2 or TRBV6-3 and TRBJ2-1; D remains unclear. Trimming pared 8 bases from V and 7 bases from J, leaving 15 bases between. The CDR3 totals 13 residues. Germline CDR1 MNHEY, CDR2 SVGEGT. The CDR3 reads CASRPASGNEQFF. Here the CDR3 DNA reads TGTGCCAGCCGACCAGCATCTGGAAATGAGCAGTTCTTC.

The gene calls are TRBV14 and TRBJ2-5; unclear D gene. TRBJ2-7 explains the end of the DNA better; the J call may be wrong. The CDR3 sequence is 16 residues long. Germline V gene lookup returns CDR1 SGHDN and CDR2 FVKESK. The CDR3: CASSQDRTVSRYEQYF. The DNA of the CDR3 is TGTGCCAGCAGCCAAGATCGCACCGTTTCCCGTTACGAGCAGTACTTC.

This clonotype has just a few counts. V is TRBV5-8 and J is TRBJ2-1, with 7 bases lining up with TRBD1. The CDR3 spans 15 residues. The J segment lost 4 bases and the V segment lost 7 bases, leaving 11 bases of the junction unmatched. CDR1 and CDR2 from the germline V gene are SGHTS and YDEGEE. The CDR3 nucleotides read TGTGCCAGCGGGTGGTTGGGGACAGAGTACAATGAGCAGTTCTTC. As protein: CASGWLGTEYNEQFF. Full variable domain (outside the CDR3, taken from reference TRBV5-8 and TRBJ2-1): EAGVTQSPTHLIKTRGQQATLRCSPISGHTSVYWYQQALGLGLQFLLWYDEGEERNRGNFPPRFSGRQFPNYSSELNVNALELEDSALYLCASGWLGTEYNEQFFGPGTRLTVL.